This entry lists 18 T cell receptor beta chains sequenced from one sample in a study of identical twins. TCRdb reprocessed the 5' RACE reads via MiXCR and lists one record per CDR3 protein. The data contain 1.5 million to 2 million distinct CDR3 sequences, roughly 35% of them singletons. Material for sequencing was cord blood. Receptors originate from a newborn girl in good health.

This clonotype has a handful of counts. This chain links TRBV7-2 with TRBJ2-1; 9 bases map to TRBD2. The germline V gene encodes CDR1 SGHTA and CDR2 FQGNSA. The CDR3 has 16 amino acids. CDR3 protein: CAETGLASRGYNEQFF. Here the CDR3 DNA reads TGTGCGGAGACGGGACTAGCCTCTCGGGGCTACAATGAGCAGTTCTTC.

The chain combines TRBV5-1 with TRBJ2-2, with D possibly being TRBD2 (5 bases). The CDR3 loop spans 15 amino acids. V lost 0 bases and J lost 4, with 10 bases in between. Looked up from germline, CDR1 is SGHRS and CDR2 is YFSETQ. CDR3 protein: CASSLVGVFTGELFF. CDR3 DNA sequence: TGCGCCAGCAGCTTGGTGGGAGTTTTCACCGGGGAGCTGTTTTTT.

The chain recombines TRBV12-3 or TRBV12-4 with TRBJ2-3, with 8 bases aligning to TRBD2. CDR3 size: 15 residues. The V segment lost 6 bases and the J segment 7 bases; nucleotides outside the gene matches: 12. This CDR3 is CASRAVREGLNTQYF. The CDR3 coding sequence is TGTGCCAGCAGGGCCGTACGGGAGGGATTGAATACGCAGTATTTT.

The CDR3 loop reads CASSLEPGSSYNEQYF. As DNA, the CDR3 is TGCGCCAGCAGCTTGGAACCGGGAAGCTCCTACAATGAGCAGTACTTC. This rearrangement joins TRBV5-1 to TRBJ2-1, with a weak D call TRBD2 (5 bases). Matching the DNA end better, TRBJ2-7 makes the J call doubtful. CDR3 length: 16 residues. The germline V gene encodes CDR1 SGHRS and CDR2 YFSETQ.

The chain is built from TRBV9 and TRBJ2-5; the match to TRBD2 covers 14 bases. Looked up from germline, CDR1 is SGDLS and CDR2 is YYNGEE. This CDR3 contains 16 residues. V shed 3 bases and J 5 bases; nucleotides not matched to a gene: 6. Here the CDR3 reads CASSGGLAGDAETQYF. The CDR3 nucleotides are TGTGCCAGCAGCGGGGGACTAGCGGGAGACGCGGAGACCCAGTACTTC.

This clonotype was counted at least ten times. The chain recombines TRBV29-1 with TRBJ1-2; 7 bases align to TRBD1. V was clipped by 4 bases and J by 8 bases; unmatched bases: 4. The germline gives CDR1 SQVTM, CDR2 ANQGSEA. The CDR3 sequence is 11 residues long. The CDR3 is CSVGTGGGYTF. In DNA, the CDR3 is TGCAGCGTTGGGACAGGAGGCGGCTACACCTTC.

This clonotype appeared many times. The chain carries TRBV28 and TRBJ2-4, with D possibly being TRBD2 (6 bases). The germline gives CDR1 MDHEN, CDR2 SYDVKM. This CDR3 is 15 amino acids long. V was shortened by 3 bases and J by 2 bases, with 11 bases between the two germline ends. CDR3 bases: TGTGCCAGCAGTTTCGGAGGGGTGACCAAAAACATTCAGTACTTC. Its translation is CASSFGGVTKNIQYF.

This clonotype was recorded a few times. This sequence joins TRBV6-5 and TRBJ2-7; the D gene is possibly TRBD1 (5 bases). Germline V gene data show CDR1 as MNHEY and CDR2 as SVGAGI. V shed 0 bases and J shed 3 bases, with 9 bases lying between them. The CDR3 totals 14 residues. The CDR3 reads CASSYSFGHYEQYF. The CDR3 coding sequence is TGTGCCAGCAGTTACTCGTTTGGACACTACGAGCAGTACTTC.

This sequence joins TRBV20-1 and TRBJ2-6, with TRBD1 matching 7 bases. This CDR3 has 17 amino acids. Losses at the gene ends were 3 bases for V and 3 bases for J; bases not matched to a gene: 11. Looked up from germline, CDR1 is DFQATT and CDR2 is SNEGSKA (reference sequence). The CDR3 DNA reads TGCAGTGCTAGGGACAGGCCCTTATACTTTGGGGCCAACGTCCTGACTTTC. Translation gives CSARDRPLYFGANVLTF.

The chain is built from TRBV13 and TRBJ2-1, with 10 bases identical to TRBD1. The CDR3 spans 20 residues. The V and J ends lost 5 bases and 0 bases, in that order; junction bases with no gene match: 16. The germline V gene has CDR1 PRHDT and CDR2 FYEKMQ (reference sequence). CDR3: CASSERGTGVSADSYNEQFF. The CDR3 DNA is TGTGCCAGCAGCGAACGAGGGACAGGGGTCAGTGCCGACTCCTACAATGAGCAGTTCTTC.

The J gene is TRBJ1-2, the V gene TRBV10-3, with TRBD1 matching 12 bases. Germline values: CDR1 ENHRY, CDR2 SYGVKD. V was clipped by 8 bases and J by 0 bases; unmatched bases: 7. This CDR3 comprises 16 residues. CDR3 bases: TGTGCCATCGGGTTGGGACAGGGGGCCACTAACTATGGCTACACCTTC. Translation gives CAIGLGQGATNYGYTF.

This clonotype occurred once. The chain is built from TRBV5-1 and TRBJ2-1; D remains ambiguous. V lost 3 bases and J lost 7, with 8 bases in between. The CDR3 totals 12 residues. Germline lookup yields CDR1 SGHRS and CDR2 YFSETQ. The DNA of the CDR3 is TGCGCCAGCAGCTCGTATTGGAATGAGCAGTTCTTC. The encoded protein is CASSSYWNEQFF.

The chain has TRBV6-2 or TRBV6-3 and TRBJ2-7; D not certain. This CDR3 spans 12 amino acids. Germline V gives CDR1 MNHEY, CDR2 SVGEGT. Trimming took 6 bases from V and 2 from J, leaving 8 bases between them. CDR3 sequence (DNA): TGTGCCAGCAGACATGACACCTACGAGCAGTACTTC. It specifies CASRHDTYEQYF.

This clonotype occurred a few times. CDR3 nucleotides: TGCAGTGCTAGACTTCGGGGGCTAGGAGAAAAACTGTTTTTT. Translation gives CSARLRGLGEKLFF. This sequence joins TRBV20-1 and TRBJ1-4; TRBD1 might be the D (6 bases). The CDR3 consists of 14 residues. Germline assignment: CDR1 DFQATT and CDR2 SNEGSKA (reference sequence). The V and J ends lost 2 bases and 8 bases respectively, with 15 bases between them.

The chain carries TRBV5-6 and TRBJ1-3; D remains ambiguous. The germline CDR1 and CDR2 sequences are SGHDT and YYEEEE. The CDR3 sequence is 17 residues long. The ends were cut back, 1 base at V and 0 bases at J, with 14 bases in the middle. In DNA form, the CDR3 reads TGTGCCAGCAGCTTGTCACCCCTGAGGCGCTCTGGAAACACCATATATTTT. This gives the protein CASSLSPLRRSGNTIYF.

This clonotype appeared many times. DNA of the CDR3: TGTGCCAGCAGTCGGAGCGGGAATGAGCAGTTCTTC. Residues: CASSRSGNEQFF. V is TRBV3-1 and J is TRBJ2-1; a weak D match, TRBD2 (6 bases). Germline V lookup: CDR1 LGHDT, CDR2 YNNKEL (reference sequence). The CDR3 sequence is 12 residues long. Trimming pared 6 bases from V and 7 bases from J, leaving 10 bases between.

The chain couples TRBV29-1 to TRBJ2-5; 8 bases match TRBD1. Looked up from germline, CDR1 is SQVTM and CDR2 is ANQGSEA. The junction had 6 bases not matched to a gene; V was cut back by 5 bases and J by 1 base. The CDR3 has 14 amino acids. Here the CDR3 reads CSVPQGASQETQYF. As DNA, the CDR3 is TGCAGCGTTCCCCAGGGGGCTAGCCAAGAGACCCAGTACTTC. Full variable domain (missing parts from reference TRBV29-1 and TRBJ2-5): SAVISQKPSRDICQRGTSLTIQCQVDSQVTMMFWYRQQPGQSLTLIATANQGSEATYESGFVIDKFPISRPNLTFSTLTVSNMSPEDSSIYLCSVPQGASQETQYFGPGTRLLVL.

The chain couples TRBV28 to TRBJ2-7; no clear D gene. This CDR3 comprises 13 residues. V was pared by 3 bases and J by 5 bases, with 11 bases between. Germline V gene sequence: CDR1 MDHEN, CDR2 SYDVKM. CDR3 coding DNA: TGTGCCAGCAGTTTCCCGACGACCCACGAGCAGTACTTC. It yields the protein CASSFPTTHEQYF.